These 18 T cell receptor beta chains were sequenced from one sample in a study of follicular helper T cells after annual influenza vaccination. Stated time point: 2015-2016 season, 7 days after influenza vaccination. Some clones are missing from TCRdb's copy, which holds only in-frame ones; the method was immunoSEQ multiplex PCR. In the table there are roughly 7,000 clones, about 88% of which are singletons. Sequences were derived from CXCR5+ CD38- circulating T follicular helper cells from blood, sampled 7 days after influenza vaccination. As for subset: circulating Tfh, non-naive CD4+CXCR5+PD-1+ (ICOS+CD38+ or ICOS-CD38-). All receptors derive from an adult who received the influenza vaccine.

The rearrangement uses TRBV2 and TRBJ2-1; D not certain. Germline V gene sequence: CDR1 SNHLY, CDR2 FYNNEI. V was shortened by 4 bases and J by 4 bases, with 8 bases between the two germline ends. There are 13 residues in the CDR3. CDR3 sequence reads: CASSADSYNEQFF. The CDR3 DNA follows: TGTGCCAGCAGTGCCGACTCTTACAATGAGCAGTTCTTC.

J is TRBJ2-5 and V is TRBV6-5; 12 nucleotides line up with TRBD2. With 2 bases clipped from V and 5 bases from J, the junction kept 6 bases outside the gene matches. This CDR3 region has 16 residues. Germline CDR1 is MNHEY and CDR2 is SVGAGI. The CDR3, as DNA: TGTGCCAGCAGTTACGGGGGACTAGCGGGTGCCGAGACCCAGTACTTC. This encodes CASSYGGLAGAETQYF.

CDR3 coding DNA: TGCGCCAGCAGCCAAGCCCCCAGGGGGCTCACTCAGCCCCAGCATTTT. Its protein product is CASSQAPRGLTQPQHF. This rearrangement joins TRBV4-1 to TRBJ1-5; TRBD1 matches 8 bases. This CDR3 contains 16 residues. V shed 1 base, J shed 6 bases, and the junction held 8 bases outside the gene matches. Germline V CDR1 and CDR2: MGHRA, YSYEKL.

The chain joins TRBV28 to TRBJ2-3, with 10 bases identical to TRBD2. J gave up 4 bases and V 5 bases, and 3 bases lay outside the gene matches. The CDR3 totals 14 residues. The germline gives CDR1 MDHEN, CDR2 SYDVKM. In nucleotides, the CDR3 is TGTGCCAGCAGTCCGCTAGCGGGAGCAGATACGCAGTATTTT. Its translation: CASSPLAGADTQYF.

This chain connects TRBV5-4 to TRBJ1-1; D not certain. The CDR3 contains 14 residues. Germline V gene sequence: CDR1 SGHNT, CDR2 YYREEE (reference sequence). Deletions cut 4 bases from V and 7 bases from J, with 17 bases between. DNA for the CDR3: TGTGCCAGCAGCATCAGTCCCTCTGACGATGAAGCTTTCTTT. It is translated as CASSISPSDDEAFF.

The chain carries TRBV19 and TRBJ2-3; D is undetermined. Trimming removed 5 bases at V and 2 bases at J, with 8 bases between. Per germline, CDR1 LNHDA and CDR2 SQIVND (reference sequence). The CDR3 contains 13 residues. For the CDR3, the DNA is TGTGCCAGTAGTTCTCAACCCACAGATACGCAGTATTTT. This translates into CASSSQPTDTQYF.

The V call is TRBV6-1, the J call TRBJ2-3; 8 bases fit TRBD2. The CDR3 runs 14 residues. Germline V gene lookup returns CDR1 MNHNS and CDR2 SASEGT. V was clipped by 2 bases and J by 5 bases; unmatched bases: 3. The CDR3 nucleotides are TGTGCCAGCAGTGAAACGCTAGCGGGAGATACGCAGTATTTT. Protein: CASSETLAGDTQYF.

This clone was picked up one time. The chain joins TRBV7-2 to TRBJ1-3; D not certain. The germline V gene encodes CDR1 SGHTA and CDR2 FQGNSA. With 0 bases removed from V and 4 bases from J, the gap between germline ends came to 7 bases. The CDR3 length is 14 residues. As DNA, the CDR3 is TGTGCCAGCAGCTTAGCGATCAGCGGAAACACCATATATTTT. It encodes CASSLAISGNTIYF.

The chain is built from TRBV19 and TRBJ2-1; the match to TRBD1 covers 7 bases. Germline trimming cut 9 bases from V and 6 bases from J; bases unmatched to any gene: 11. The CDR3 is made up of 14 amino acids. From germline, CDR1 is LNHDA and CDR2 SQIVND (reference sequence). CDR3 sequence reads: CASKTGKSTNEQFF. The CDR3 DNA reads as TGTGCCAGCAAGACAGGGAAATCTACCAATGAGCAGTTCTTC.

The chain joins TRBV6-1 to TRBJ1-3; D not certain. This CDR3 has 15 residues. The ends were cut back, 3 bases at V and 0 bases at J, with 9 bases in the middle. CDR1 is MNHNS, CDR2 SASEGT, per germline. CDR3 sequence reads: CASSEVAGSGNTIYF. Here the CDR3 DNA reads TGTGCCAGCAGTGAGGTGGCAGGCTCTGGAAACACCATATATTTT.

V gene TRBV19 combines with J gene TRBJ1-5; a weak D match, TRBD1 (5 bases). CDR1 is LNHDA, CDR2 SQIVND, per germline (reference sequence). This CDR3 has 13 residues. V was pared by 0 bases and J by 5 bases, with 5 bases between. Here the CDR3 DNA reads TGTGCCAGTAGTATAGACAGGGATCAGCCCCAGCATTTT. This translates into CASSIDRDQPQHF.

The chain has TRBV5-4 and TRBJ2-5, with D perhaps matching TRBD2 (7 bases). V lost 2 bases to trimming and J lost 4 bases, with 12 bases between them. From germline, CDR1 is SGHNT and CDR2 YYREEE (reference sequence). The CDR3 runs 14 residues. CDR3 region: CASSFFGGPETQYF. CDR3 nucleotide sequence: TGTGCCAGCAGCTTTTTCGGGGGGCCAGAGACCCAGTACTTC. The entire variable domain, with the rest obtained from reference TRBV5-4 and TRBJ2-5, is as follows: ETGVTQSPTHLIKTRGQQVTLRCSSQSGHNTVSWYQQALGQGPQFIFQYYREEENGRGNFPPRFSGLQFPNYSSELNVNALELDDSALYLCASSFFGGPETQYFGPGTRLLVL.

The V and J genes are TRBV5-1 and TRBJ2-2; 10 bases line up with TRBD2. The CDR3 sequence is 17 residues long. Per germline, CDR1 SGHRS and CDR2 YFSETQ. V trimming: 4 bases; J trimming: 5 bases; junction bases outside the gene matches: 11. CDR3 sequence reads: CASSASLAGVGTGELFF. The CDR3 DNA sequence: TGCGCCAGCAGCGCCTCGCTAGCGGGAGTCGGTACCGGGGAGCTGTTTTTT.

The J gene is TRBJ1-2, the V gene TRBV6-6, with D perhaps TRBD1 (5 bases). This CDR3 contains 15 residues. V was clipped by 10 bases and J by 4 bases, with 22 bases between them. From germline, CDR1 is MNHNY and CDR2 SVGAGI (reference sequence). The CDR3 sequence is CATTVGLNTPYGYTF. The CDR3 bases are TGTGCCACCACGGTGGGGCTTAACACTCCCTATGGCTACACCTTC.

The rearrangement joins TRBV18 to TRBJ1-1, with 8 bases lining up with TRBD1. After removal of 5 bases from V and 1 base from J, the junction contained 3 bases not matched to a gene. The germline V gene has CDR1 KGHSH and CDR2 LQKENI. The CDR3 covers 14 residues. Written as DNA, the CDR3 is TGTGCCAGCTCAGACACAGGGGGGAACACTGAAGCTTTCTTT. Residues: CASSDTGGNTEAFF.

The rearrangement uses TRBV28 and TRBJ1-5; a weak D match, TRBD1 (5 bases). Germline lookup yields CDR1 MDHEN and CDR2 SYDVKM. V lost 3 bases to trimming and J lost 4 bases, with 10 bases between them. This CDR3 has 14 residues. Here the CDR3 DNA reads TGTGCCAGCAGTTTTGACAGTAAAAATCAGCCCCAGCATTTT. It specifies CASSFDSKNQPQHF.

The V gene is TRBV11-2, the J gene TRBJ2-7; 9 positions agree with TRBD1. The junction had 10 bases not matched to a gene; V was cut back by 4 bases and J by 9 bases. CDR1 and CDR2 from the germline V gene are SGHAT and FQNNGV. The CDR3 contains 14 residues. Here the CDR3 DNA reads TGTGCCAGCAGCTCAGCACAGGGGGCGACGGCGCAGTACTTC. Translating gives CASSSAQGATAQYF.

The V call is TRBV5-3, the J call TRBJ2-7, with 7 nucleotides matching TRBD2. TRBV5-3 is recorded as an ORF, its role being uncertain. The junction had 10 bases not matched to a gene; V was cut back by 4 bases and J by 3 bases. The CDR3 spans 15 residues. The CDR3 region has the DNA TGTGCCAGAAGCCCGCGACTAGCAGAACACTACGAGCAGTACTTC. Translating gives CARSPRLAEHYEQYF.